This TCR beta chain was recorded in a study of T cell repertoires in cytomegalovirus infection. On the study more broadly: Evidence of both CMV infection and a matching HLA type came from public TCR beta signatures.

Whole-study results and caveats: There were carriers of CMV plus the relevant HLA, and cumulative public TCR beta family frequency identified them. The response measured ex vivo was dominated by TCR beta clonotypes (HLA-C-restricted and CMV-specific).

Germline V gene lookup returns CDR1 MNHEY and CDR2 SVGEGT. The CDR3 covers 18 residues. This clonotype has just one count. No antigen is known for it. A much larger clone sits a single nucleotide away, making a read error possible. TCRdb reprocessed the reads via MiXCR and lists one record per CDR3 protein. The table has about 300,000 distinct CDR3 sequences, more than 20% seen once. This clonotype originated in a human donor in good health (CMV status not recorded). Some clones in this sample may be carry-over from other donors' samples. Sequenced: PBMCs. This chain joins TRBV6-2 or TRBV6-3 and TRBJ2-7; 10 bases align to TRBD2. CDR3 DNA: TGTGTCAGCAGTTACCCTAGCGGGAGAAATTTAGGCACCTACGAGCAGTACTTC. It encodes CVSSYPSGRNLGTYEQYF.